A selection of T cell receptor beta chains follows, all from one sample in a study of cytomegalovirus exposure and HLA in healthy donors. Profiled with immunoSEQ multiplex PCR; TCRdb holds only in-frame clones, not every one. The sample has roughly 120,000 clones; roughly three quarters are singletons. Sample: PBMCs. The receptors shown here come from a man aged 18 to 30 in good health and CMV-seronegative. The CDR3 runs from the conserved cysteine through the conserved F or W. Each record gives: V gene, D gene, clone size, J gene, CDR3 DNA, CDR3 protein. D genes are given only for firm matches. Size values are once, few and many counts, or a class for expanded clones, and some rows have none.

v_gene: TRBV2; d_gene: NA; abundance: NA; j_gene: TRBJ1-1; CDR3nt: TGTGCCAGCACTAGGGACTTAGGCACTGAAGCTTTCTTT; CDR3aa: CASTRDLGTEAFF
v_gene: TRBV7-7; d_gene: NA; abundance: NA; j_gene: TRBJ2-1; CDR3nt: TGTGCCAGCAGCCTCGGACTGTACAATGAGCAGTTCTTC; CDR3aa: CASSLGLYNEQFF
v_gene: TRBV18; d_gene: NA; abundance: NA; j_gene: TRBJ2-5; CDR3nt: TGTGCCAGCTCACCACTACAAGAGACCCAGTACTTC; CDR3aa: CASSPLQETQYF
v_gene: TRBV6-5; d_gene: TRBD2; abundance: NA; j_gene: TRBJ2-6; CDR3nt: TGTGCCAGCAGTATAGCGGGAGCTGGGGCCAACGTCCTGACTTTC; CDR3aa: CASSIAGAGANVLTF
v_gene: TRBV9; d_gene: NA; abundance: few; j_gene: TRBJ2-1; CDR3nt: TGTGCCAGCAGCGATGCGGGGCTTCCGTACAATGAGCAGTTCTTC; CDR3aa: CASSDAGLPYNEQFF
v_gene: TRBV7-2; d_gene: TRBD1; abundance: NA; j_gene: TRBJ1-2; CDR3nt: TGTGCCAGCAGCTTAGCCGGGACAGGGGCTGGCTACACCTTC; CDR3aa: CASSLAGTGAGYTF
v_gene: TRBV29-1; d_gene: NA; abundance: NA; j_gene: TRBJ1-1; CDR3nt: TGCAGCGTTGGCACCAGAGAAGCTTTCTTT; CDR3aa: CSVGTREAFF
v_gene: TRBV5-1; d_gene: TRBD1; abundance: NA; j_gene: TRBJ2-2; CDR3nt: TGCGCCAGCAGCTTGGGGGGACAGGGTCTCACCGGGGAGCTGTTTTTT; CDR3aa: CASSLGGQGLTGELFF
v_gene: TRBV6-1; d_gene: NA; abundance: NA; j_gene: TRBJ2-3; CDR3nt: TGTGCCAGCAGTGAAGCCCGACAGGATACGCAGTATTTT; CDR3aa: CASSEARQDTQYF
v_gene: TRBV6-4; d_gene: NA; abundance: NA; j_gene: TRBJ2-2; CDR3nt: TGTGCCAGCAGTCCGGGGAACACCGGGGAGCTGTTTTTT; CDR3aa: CASSPGNTGELFF
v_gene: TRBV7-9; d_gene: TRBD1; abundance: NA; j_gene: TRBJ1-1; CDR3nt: TGTGCCAGCAGCCCTCCGCCGGGACAGGGGACGAACACTGAAGCTTTCTTT; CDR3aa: CASSPPPGQGTNTEAFF
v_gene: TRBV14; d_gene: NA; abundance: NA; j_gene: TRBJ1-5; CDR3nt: TGTGCCAGCAGCCAAGACGGTTACTTCAGCGACCAGCATTTT; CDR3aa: CASSQDGYFSDQHF
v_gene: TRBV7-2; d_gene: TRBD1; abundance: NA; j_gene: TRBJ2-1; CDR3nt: TGTGCCAGCGGGAAGACAGGGGGGTACAATGAGCAGTTCTTC; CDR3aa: CASGKTGGYNEQFF
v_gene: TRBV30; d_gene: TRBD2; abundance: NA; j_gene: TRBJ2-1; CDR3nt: TGTGCCTGGAGTGTACCTACTAGCGGACTTTCCTACAATGAGCAGTTCTTC; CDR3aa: CAWSVPTSGLSYNEQFF
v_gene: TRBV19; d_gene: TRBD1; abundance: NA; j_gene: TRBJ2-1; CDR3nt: TGTGCCAGTAGTTGGAGTGGGACAGGGAACCACAATGAGCAGTTCTTC; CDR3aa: CASSWSGTGNHNEQFF
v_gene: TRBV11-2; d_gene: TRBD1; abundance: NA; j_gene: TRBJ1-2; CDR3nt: TGTGCCAGCAGCTTTGACAGGGGATCCTATGGCTACCCCTTC; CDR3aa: CASSFDRGSYGYPF
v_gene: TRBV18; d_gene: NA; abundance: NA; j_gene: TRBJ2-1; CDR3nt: TGTGCCAGCTCACCAGGGTTAGAGGATGAGCAGTTCTTC; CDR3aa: CASSPGLEDEQFF
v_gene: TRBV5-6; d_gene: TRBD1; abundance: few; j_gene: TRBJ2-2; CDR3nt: TGTGCCAGCAGATGGACAGGGGCGACCGGGGAGCTGTTTTTT; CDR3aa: CASRWTGATGELFF
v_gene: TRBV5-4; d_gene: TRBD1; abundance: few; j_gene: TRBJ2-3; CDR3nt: TGTGCCAGCAGCTTGGAACAGGGGTCAGATACGCAGTATTTT; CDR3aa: CASSLEQGSDTQYF
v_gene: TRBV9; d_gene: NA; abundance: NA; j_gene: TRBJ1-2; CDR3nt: TGTGCCAGCAGCGTAGGCCAGGGTGGTGGCTACACCTTC; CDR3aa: CASSVGQGGGYTF
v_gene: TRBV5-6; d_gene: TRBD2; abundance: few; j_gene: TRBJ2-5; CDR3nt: TGTGCCAGCAGCTTGGACCCGGGACTAGCGGGCCCAGCGGCCCAGTACTTC; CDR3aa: CASSLDPGLAGPAAQYF
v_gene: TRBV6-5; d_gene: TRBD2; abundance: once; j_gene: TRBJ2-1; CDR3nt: TGTGCCAGCAGTTACTCGACTAGCGGGAGGGCCAATGAGCAGTTCTTC; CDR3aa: CASSYSTSGRANEQFF
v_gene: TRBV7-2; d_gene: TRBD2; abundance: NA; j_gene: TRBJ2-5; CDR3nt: TGTGCCAGCAGCTTAGATTTAGCGGGAGGGCGACGAGAGACCCAGTACTTC; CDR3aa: CASSLDLAGGRRETQYF